This paragraph covers one TCR beta chain sequence. This specimen comes from a study of blood T cell repertoires in COVID-19. The overall study: Samples of COVID-19 (acute and convalescent) were obtained from the United States, Italy and Spain.

Per the original methods: Cell counts per sample came from amplifying reference gene primers. Libraries were prepared by immunoSEQ multiplex PCR; TCRdb keeps only in-frame clonotypes and omits some of them. V and J calls and clone size are as listed in that table; D and trimming were resolved from the DNA. The table includes 70,000 to 75,000 clones, roughly 82% detected once. Sequenced sample: peripheral blood. The clonotype comes from an older woman with acute or convalescent COVID-19.

This CDR3 reads CASSPRTGSNEKLFF. CDR3 nucleotides: TGTGCCAGCTCACCTAGGACAGGCTCCAATGAAAAACTGTTTTTT. The chain uses TRBV18 and TRBJ1-4; 7 bases are a match to TRBD1. The CDR3 runs to 15 residues. Germline V gene lookup returns CDR1 KGHSH and CDR2 LQKENI. V was clipped by 3 bases and J by 5 bases; unmatched bases: 6.